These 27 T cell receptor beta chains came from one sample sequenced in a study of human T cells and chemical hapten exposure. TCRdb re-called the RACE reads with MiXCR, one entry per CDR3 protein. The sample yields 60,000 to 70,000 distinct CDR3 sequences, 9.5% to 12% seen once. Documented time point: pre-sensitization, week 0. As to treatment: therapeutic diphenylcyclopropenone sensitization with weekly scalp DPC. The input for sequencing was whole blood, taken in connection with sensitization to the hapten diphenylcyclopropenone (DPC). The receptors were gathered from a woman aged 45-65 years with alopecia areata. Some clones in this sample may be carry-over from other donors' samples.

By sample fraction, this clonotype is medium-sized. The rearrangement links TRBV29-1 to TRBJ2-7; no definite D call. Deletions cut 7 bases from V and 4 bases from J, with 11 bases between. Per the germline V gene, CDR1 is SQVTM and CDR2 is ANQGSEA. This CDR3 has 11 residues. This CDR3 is CSASDGYEQYF. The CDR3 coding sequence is TGCAGCGCCTCGGACGGTTACGAGCAGTACTTC.

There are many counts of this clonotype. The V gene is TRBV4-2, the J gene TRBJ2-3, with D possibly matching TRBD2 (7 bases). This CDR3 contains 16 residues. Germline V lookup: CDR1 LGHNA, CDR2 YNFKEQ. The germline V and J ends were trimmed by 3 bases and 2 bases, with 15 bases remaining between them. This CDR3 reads CASSHAAGASTDTQYF. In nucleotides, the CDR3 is TGTGCCAGCAGCCATGCCGCGGGGGCCTCCACAGATACGCAGTATTTT.

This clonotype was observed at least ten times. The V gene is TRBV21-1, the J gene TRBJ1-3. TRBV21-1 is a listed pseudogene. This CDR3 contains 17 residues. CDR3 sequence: CASSTFRSPLSGNTIYF. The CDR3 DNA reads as TGTGCCAGCAGCACCTTCCGGAGCCCACTCTCTGGAAACACCATATATTTT.

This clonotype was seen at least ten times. For the CDR3, the DNA is TGTGCCAGCAGCCCTCCGACAGGGCGCTACGAGCAGTACTTC. Its translation: CASSPPTGRYEQYF. The J gene is TRBJ2-7, the V gene TRBV3-2; no check of the table's D call, TRBD1, against the DNA was made. TRBV3-2 is termed a pseudogene. The CDR3 runs 14 residues.

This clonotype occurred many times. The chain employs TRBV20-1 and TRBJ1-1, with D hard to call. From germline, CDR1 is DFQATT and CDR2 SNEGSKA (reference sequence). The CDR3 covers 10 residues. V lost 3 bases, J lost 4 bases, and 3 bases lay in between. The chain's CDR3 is CSASPTEAFF. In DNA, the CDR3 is TGCAGTGCTAGTCCCACTGAAGCTTTCTTT.

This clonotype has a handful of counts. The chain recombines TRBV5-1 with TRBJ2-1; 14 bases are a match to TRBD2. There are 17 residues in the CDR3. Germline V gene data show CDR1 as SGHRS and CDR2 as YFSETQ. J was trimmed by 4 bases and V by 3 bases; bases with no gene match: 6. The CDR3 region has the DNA TGCGCCAGCAGCTCGACCGGGACTAGCGGGAGTTACAATGAGCAGTTCTTC. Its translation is CASSSTGTSGSYNEQFF.

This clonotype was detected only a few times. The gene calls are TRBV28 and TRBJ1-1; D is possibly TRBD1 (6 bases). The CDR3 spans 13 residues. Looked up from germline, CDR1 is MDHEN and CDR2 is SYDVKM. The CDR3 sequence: CGYRDTLNTEAFF. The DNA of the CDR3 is TGTGGATACCGGGACACCTTGAACACTGAAGCTTTCTTT.

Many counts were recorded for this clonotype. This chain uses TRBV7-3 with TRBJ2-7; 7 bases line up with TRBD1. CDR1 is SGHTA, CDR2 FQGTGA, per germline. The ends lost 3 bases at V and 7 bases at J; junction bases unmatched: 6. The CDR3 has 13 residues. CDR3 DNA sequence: TGTGCCAGCAGCTTGGGGACAGCGCAGGAGCAGTACTTC. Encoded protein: CASSLGTAQEQYF.

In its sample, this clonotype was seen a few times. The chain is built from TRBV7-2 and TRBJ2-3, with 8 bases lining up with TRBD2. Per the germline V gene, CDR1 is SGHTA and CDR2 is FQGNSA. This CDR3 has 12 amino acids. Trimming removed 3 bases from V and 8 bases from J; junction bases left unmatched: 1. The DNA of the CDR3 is TGTGCCAGCAGCTTTACTAGCGGTACGCAGTATTTT. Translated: CASSFTSGTQYF.

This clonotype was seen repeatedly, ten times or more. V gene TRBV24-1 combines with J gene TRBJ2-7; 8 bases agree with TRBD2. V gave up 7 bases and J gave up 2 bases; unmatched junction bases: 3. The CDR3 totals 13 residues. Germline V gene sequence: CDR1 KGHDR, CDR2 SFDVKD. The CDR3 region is CATSPGGTYEQYF. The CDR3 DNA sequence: TGTGCCACCAGCCCGGGAGGGACCTACGAGCAGTACTTC.

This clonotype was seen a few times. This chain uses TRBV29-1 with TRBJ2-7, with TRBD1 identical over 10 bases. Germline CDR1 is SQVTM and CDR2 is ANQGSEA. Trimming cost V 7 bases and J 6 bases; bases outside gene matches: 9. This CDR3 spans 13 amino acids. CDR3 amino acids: CSDPPDRGSEQYF. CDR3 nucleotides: TGCAGCGACCCCCCGGACAGGGGGTCCGAGCAGTACTTC.

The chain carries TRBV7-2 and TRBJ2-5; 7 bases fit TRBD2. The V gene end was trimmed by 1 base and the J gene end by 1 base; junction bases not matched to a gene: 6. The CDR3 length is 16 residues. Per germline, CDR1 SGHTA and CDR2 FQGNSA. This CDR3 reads CASSLGWRGSQETQYF. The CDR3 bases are TGTGCCAGCAGCTTAGGTTGGCGGGGGAGCCAAGAGACCCAGTACTTC.

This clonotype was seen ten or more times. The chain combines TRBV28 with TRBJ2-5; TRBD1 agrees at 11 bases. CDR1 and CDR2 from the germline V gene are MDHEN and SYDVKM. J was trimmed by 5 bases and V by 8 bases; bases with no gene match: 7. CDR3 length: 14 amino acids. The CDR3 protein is CASRGQGAGETQYF. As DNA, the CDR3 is TGTGCCAGCCGAGGACAGGGGGCCGGGGAGACCCAGTACTTC.

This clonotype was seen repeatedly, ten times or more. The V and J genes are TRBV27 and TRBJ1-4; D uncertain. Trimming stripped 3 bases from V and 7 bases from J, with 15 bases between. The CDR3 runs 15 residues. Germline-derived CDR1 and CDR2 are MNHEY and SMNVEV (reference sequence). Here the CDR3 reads CASSLAAVASEKLFF. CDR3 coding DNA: TGTGCCAGCAGTTTGGCGGCGGTGGCCTCTGAAAAACTGTTTTTT. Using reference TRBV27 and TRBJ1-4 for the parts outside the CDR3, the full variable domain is EAQVTQNPRYLITVTGKKLTVTCSQNMNHEYMSWYRQDPGLGLRQIYYSMNVEVTDKGDVPEGYKVSRKEKRNFPLILESPSPNQTSLYFCASSLAAVASEKLFFGSGTQLSVL.

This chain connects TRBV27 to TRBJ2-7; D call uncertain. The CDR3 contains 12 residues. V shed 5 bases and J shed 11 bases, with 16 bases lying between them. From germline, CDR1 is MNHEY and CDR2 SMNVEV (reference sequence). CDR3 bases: TGTGCCAGCAGTCCGTACGGCAGGTATGAGTACTTC. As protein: CASSPYGRYEYF.

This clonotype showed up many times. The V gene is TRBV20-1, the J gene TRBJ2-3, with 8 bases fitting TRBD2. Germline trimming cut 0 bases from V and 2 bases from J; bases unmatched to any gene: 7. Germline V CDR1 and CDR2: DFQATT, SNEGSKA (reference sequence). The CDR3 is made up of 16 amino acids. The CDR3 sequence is CSARDLIAGYTDTQYF. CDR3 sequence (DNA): TGCAGTGCTAGAGATCTAATAGCGGGGTACACAGATACGCAGTATTTT.

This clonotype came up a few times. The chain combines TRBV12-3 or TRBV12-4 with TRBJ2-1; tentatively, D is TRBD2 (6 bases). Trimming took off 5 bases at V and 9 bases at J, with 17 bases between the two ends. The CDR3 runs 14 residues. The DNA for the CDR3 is TGTGCCAGCAGTCTGACTAGTCCAATACCTGAGCAGTTCTTC. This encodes CASSLTSPIPEQFF.

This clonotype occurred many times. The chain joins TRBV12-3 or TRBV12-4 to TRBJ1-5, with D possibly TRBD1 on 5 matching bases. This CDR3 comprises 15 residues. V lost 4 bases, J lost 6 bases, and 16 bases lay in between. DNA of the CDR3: TGTGCCAGCAGTTCCGAAGCGGGGCGGGTTCAGCCCCAGCATTTT. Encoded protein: CASSSEAGRVQPQHF.

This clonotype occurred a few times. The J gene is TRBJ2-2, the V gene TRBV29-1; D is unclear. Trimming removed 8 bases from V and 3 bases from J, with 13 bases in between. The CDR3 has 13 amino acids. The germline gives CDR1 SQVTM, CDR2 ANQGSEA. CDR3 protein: CSPLGYHTGELFF. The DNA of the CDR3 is TGCAGCCCTCTGGGGTATCACACCGGGGAGCTGTTTTTT.

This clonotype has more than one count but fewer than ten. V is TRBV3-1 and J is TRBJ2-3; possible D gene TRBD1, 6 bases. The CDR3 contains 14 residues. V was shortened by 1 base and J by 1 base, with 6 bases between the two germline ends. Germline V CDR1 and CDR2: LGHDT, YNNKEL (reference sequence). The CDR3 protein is CASSQAGGTDTQYF. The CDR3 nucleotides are TGTGCCAGCAGCCAAGCAGGGGGCACAGATACGCAGTATTTT.

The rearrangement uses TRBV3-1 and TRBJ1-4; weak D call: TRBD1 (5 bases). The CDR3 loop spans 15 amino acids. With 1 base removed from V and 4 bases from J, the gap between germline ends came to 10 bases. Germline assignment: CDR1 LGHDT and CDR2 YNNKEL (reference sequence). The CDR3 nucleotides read TGTGCCAGCAGCCAAGGACAGCAGCATAATGAAAAACTGTTTTTT. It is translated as CASSQGQQHNEKLFF.

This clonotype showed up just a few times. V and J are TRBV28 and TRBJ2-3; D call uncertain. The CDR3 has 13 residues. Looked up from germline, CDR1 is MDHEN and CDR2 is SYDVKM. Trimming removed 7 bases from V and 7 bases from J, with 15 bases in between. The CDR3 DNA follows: TGTGCCAGCACCCAACACGACACTTATACGCAGTATTTT. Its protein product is CASTQHDTYTQYF.

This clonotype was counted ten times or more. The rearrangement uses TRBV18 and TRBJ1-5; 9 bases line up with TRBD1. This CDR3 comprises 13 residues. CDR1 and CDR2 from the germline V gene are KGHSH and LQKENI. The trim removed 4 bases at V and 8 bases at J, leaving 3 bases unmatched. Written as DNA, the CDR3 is TGTGCCAGCTCACAGGGACAGGGAGAGCCCCAGCATTTT. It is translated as CASSQGQGEPQHF.

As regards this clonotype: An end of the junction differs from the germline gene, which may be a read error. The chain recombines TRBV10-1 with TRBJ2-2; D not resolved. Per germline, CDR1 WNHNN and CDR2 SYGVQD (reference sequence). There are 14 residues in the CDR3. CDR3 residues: CTSSPWGSTGELFF. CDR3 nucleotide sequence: TGCACCAGCAGTCCCTGGGGAAGCACCGGGGAGCTGTTTTTT.

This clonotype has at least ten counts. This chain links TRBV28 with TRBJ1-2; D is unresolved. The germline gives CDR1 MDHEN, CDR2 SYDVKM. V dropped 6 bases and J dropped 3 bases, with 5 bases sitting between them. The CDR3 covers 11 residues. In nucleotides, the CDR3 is TGTGCCAGCAGCCCCGACTATGGCTACACCTTC. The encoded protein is CASSPDYGYTF.

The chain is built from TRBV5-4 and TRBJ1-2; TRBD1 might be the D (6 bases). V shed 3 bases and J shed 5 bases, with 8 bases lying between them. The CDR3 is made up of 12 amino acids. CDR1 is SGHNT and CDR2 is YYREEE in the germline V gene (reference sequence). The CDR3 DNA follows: TGTGCCAGCAGCTCGGACAGTTATGGCTACACCTTC. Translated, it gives CASSSDSYGYTF.

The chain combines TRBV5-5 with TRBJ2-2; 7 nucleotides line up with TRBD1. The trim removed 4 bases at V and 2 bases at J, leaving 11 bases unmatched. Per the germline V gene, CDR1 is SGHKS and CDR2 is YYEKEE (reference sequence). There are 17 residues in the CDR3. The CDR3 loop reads CASSRAPGQINTGELFF. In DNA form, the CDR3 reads TGTGCCAGCAGCAGGGCACCGGGACAGATCAACACCGGGGAGCTGTTTTTT.